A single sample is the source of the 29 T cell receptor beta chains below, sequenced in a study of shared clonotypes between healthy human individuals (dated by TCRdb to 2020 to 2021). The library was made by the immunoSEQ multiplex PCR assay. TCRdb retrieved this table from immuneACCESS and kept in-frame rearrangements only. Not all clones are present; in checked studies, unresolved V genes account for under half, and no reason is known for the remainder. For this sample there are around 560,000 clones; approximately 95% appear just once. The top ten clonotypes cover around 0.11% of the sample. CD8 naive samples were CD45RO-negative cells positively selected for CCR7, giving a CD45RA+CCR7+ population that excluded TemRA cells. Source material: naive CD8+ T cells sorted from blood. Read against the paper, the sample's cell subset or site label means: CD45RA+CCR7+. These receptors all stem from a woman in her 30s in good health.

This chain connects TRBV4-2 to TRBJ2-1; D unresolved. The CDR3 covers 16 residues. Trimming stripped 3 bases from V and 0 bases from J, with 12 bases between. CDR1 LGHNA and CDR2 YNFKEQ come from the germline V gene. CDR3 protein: CASSHNGVSSYNEQFF. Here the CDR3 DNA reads TGTGCCAGCAGCCACAATGGCGTTAGCTCCTACAATGAGCAGTTCTTC.

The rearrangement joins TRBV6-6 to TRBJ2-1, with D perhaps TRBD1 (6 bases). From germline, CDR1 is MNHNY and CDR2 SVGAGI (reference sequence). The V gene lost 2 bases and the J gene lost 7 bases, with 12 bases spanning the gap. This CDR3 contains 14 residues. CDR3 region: CASSYRTRGNEQFF. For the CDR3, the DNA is TGTGCCAGCAGTTACCGAACCAGGGGAAATGAGCAGTTCTTC.

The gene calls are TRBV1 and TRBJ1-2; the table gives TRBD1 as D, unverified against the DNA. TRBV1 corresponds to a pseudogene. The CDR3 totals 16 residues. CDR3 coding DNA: TGCACCAGCAGCTACACAGGACAGGGACCGTCCTATGGCTACACCTTC. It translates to CTSSYTGQGPSYGYTF.

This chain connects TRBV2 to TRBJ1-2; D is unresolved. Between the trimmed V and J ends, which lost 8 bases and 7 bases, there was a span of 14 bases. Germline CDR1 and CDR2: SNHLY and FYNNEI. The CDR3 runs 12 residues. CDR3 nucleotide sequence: TGTGCCAGCGGAGAACCCAGCGGTGGCTACACCTTC. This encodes CASGEPSGGYTF.

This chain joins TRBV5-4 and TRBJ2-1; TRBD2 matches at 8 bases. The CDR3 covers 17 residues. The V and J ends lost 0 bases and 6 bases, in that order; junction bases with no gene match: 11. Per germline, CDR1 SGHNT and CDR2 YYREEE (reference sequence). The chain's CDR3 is CASSLAVVAGTFNEQFF. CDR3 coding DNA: TGTGCCAGCAGCTTGGCCGTGGTAGCGGGAACATTCAATGAGCAGTTCTTC.

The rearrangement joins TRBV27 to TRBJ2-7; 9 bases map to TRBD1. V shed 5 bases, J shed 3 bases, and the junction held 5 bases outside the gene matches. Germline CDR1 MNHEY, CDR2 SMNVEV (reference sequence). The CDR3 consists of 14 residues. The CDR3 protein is CASSLPGQGYEQYF. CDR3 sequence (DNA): TGTGCCAGCAGTCTGCCGGGACAGGGCTACGAGCAGTACTTC.

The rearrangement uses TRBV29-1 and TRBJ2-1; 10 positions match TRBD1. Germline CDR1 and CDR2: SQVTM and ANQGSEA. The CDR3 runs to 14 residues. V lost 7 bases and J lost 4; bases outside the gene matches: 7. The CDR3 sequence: CSAPTGGTYNEQFF. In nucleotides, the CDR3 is TGCAGCGCCCCGACAGGGGGCACTTACAATGAGCAGTTCTTC.

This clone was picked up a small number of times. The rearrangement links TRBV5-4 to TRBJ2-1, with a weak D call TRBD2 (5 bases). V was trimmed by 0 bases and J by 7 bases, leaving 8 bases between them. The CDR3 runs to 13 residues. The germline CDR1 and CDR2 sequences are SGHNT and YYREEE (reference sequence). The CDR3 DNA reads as TGTGCCAGCAGCTTGGCCAGAGGGAATGAGCAGTTCTTC. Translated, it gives CASSLARGNEQFF.

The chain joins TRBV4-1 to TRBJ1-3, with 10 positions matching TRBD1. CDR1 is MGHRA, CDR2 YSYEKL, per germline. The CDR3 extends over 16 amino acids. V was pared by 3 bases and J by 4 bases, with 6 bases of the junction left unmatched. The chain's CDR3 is CASSHAWTGGGNTIYF. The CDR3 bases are TGCGCCAGCAGCCACGCCTGGACAGGGGGAGGAAACACCATATATTTT.

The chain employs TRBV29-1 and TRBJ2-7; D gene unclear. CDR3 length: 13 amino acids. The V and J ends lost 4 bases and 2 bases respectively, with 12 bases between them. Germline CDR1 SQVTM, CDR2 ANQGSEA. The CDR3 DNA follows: TGCAGCGTTGTTCAGGTTCCTACCTACGAGCAGTACTTC. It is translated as CSVVQVPTYEQYF.

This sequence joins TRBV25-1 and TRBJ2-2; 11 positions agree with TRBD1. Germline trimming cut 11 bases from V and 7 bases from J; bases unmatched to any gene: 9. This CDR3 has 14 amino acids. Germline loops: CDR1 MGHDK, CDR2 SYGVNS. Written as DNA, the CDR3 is TGTGCCTACTCGGACAGGGGGCGCAACGGGGAGCTGTTTTTT. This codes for CAYSDRGRNGELFF.

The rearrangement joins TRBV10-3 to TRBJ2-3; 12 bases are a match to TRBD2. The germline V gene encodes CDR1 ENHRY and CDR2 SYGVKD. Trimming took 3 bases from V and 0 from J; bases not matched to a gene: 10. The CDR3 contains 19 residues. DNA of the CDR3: TGTGCCATCAGTGAACCTAGCGGGAGGGAGACATGGAGCACAGATACGCAGTATTTT. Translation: CAISEPSGRETWSTDTQYF.

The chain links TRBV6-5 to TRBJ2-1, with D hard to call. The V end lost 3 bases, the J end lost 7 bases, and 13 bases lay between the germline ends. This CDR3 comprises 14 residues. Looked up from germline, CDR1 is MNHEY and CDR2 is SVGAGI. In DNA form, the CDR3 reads TGTGCCAGCAGTTATAGTGGACCGATTAATGAGCAGTTCTTC. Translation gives CASSYSGPINEQFF.

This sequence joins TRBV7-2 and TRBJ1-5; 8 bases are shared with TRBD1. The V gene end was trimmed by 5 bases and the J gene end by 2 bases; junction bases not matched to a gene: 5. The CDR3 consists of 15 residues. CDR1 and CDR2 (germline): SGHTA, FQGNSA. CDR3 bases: TGTGCCAGCAGCATCGGACAGGGCGGCAATCAGCCCCAGCATTTT. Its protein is CASSIGQGGNQPQHF.

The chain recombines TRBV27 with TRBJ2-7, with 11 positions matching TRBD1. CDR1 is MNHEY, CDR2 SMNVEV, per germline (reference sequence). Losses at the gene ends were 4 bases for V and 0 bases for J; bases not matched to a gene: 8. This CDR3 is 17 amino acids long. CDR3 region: CASSYHLGTGGSYEQYF. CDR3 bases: TGTGCCAGCAGTTATCACCTAGGGACAGGGGGCTCCTACGAGCAGTACTTC.

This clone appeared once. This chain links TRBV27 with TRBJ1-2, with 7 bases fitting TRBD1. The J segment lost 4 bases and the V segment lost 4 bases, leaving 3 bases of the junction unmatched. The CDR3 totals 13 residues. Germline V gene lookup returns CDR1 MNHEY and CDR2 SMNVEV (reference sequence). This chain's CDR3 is CASSSGGPYGYTF. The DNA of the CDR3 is TGTGCCAGCAGTTCAGGGGGGCCCTATGGCTACACCTTC.

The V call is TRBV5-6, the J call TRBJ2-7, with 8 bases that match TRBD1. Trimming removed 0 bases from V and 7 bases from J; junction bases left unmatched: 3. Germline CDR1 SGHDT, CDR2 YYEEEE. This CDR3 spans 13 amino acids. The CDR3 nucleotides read TGTGCCAGCAGCTTGGGGCAGGGGGCAGAGCAGTACTTC. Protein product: CASSLGQGAEQYF.

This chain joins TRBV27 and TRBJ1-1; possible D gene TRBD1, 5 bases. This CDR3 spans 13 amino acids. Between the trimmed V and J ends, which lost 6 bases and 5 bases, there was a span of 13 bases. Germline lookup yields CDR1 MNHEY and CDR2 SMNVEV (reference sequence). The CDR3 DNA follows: TGTGCCAGCAGCCTTAGGGGTCGGACTGAAGCTTTCTTT. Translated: CASSLRGRTEAFF.

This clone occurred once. The CDR3 protein is CASSAGDNTDTQYF. CDR3 bases: TGTGCCAGCAGTGCTGGGGACAACACAGATACGCAGTATTTT. V is TRBV2 and J is TRBJ2-3, with D tentatively TRBD1 (6 bases). This CDR3 is built from 14 residues. Trimming took off 4 bases at V and 2 bases at J, with 10 bases between the two ends. Germline V gives CDR1 SNHLY, CDR2 FYNNEI.

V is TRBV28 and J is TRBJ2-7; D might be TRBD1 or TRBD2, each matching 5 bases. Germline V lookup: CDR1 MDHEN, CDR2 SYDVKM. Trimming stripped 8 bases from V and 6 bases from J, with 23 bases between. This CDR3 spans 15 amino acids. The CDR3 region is CASGDGTPEDLEQYF. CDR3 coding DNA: TGTGCCAGCGGCGATGGGACCCCAGAAGACCTCGAGCAGTACTTC.

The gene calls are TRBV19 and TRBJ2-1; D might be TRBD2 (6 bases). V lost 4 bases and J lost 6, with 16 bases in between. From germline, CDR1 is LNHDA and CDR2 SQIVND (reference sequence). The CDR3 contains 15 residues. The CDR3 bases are TGTGCCAGTAGTACGCAGGGAGGCGGAATCAATGAGCAGTTCTTC. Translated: CASSTQGGGINEQFF.

CDR3 DNA sequence: TGTGCCAGCAGCTATCAGGGAGGGTATCTCGCAGATACGCAGTATTTT. Residues: CASSYQGGYLADTQYF. The chain employs TRBV7-9 and TRBJ2-3; 7 positions agree with TRBD2. The CDR3 consists of 16 residues. The V segment lost 4 bases and the J segment 4 bases; nucleotides outside the gene matches: 11. The germline CDR1 and CDR2 sequences are SEHNR and FQNEAQ (reference sequence).

The CDR3 DNA reads as TGTGCCAGCAGTGAAGAATTCAGGACTAGCGGGAGGCAGCAGTTCTTC. This codes for CASSEEFRTSGRQQFF. The chain combines TRBV2 with TRBJ2-1; 14 bases fit TRBD2. Germline CDR1 is SNHLY and CDR2 is FYNNEI. J gave up 11 bases and V 1 base, and 7 bases lay outside the gene matches. The CDR3 loop spans 16 amino acids.

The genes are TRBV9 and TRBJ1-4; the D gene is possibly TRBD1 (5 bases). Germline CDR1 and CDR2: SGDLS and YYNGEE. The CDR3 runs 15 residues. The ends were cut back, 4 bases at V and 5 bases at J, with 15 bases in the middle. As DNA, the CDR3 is TGTGCCAGCAGCCCCCGCCGGGGCCTAAATGAAAAACTGTTTTTT. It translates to CASSPRRGLNEKLFF.

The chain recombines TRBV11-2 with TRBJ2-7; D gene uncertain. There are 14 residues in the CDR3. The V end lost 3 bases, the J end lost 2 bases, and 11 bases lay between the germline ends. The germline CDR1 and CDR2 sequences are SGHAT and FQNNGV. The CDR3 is CASSFPLGTYEQYF. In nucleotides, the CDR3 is TGTGCCAGCAGCTTCCCCCTGGGGACCTACGAGCAGTACTTC.

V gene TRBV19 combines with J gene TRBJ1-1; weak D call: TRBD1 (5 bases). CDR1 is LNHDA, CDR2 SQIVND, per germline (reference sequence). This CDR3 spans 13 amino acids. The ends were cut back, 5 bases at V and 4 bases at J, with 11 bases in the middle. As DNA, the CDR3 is TGTGCCAGTAGTGATTGGGGGGGCACTGAAGCTTTCTTT. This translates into CASSDWGGTEAFF.

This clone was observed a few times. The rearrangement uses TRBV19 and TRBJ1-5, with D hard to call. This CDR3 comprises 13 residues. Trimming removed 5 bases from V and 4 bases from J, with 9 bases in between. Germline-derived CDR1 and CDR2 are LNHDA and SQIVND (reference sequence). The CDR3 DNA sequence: TGTGCCAGTAGTGCTGATGCTAATCAGCCCCAGCATTTT. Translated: CASSADANQPQHF. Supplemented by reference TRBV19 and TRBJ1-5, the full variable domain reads DGGITQSPKYLFRKEGQNVTLSCEQNLNHDAMYWYRQDPGQGLRLIYYSQIVNDFQKGDIAEGYSVSREKKESFPLTVTSAQKNPTAFYLCASSADANQPQHFGDGTRLSIL.

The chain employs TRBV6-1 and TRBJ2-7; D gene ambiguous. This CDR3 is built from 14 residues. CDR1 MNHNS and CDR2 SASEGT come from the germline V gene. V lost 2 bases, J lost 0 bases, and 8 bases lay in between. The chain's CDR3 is CASSELGPSYEQYF. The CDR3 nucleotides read TGTGCCAGCAGTGAATTAGGGCCCTCCTACGAGCAGTACTTC.

DNA of the CDR3: TGTGCCAGCAGCCAGACGGTTTACTACGAGCAGTACTTC. It is translated as CASSQTVYYEQYF. This chain uses TRBV14 with TRBJ2-7, with D unclear. The CDR3 contains 13 residues. From germline, CDR1 is SGHDN and CDR2 FVKESK. With 3 bases removed from V and 3 bases from J, the gap between germline ends came to 9 bases.